The 16 T cell receptor beta chains given below trace back to one sample, sequenced in a study of chemoradiotherapy in HPV16-positive cancers. Profiled with immunoSEQ multiplex PCR; TCRdb holds only in-frame clones, not every one. The sample lists about 32,000 clones; roughly 77% were seen once. The source material was blood, sampled from a patient who underwent chemoradiotherapy. These TCRs come from a human donor with HPV-associated anogenital cancer.

The J gene is TRBJ2-7, the V gene TRBV2, with D tentatively TRBD1 (5 bases). Germline values: CDR1 SNHLY, CDR2 FYNNEI. V lost 0 bases, J lost 6 bases, and 21 bases lay in between. CDR3 length: 17 amino acids. The CDR3 nucleotides are TGTGCCAGCAGTGAAGCGCCTTGGGGCCCAGAAACGATCGAGCAGTACTTC. Translating it yields CASSEAPWGPETIEQYF. The whole variable domain, filled in from reference TRBV2 and TRBJ2-7, reads EPEVTQTPSHQVTQMGQEVILRCVPISNHLYFYWYRQILGQKVEFLVSFYNNEISEKSEIFDDQFSVERPDGSNFTLKIRSTKLEDSAMYFCASSEAPWGPETIEQYFGPGTRLTVT.

The rearrangement links TRBV5-1 to TRBJ2-5; 10 nucleotides match TRBD2. Per the germline V gene, CDR1 is SGHRS and CDR2 is YFSETQ. V shed 0 bases, J shed 1 base, and the junction held 6 bases outside the gene matches. The CDR3 extends over 17 amino acids. The CDR3 reads CASSLAPSGGAQETQYF. The CDR3 nucleotides are TGCGCCAGCAGCTTGGCGCCGAGCGGGGGGGCCCAAGAGACCCAGTACTTC.

In DNA, the CDR3 is TGTGCCAGCAGCCCGAAGAGGCCACAAAATGAATGGACCGGGGAGCTGTTTTTT. Translated, it gives CASSPKRPQNEWTGELFF. The chain couples TRBV5-5 to TRBJ2-2, with unresolved D. From germline, CDR1 is SGHKS and CDR2 YYEKEE (reference sequence). V was cut by 4 bases and J by 5 bases, with 24 bases left in between. The CDR3 sequence is 18 residues long. The complete variable domain, with remaining parts taken from reference TRBV5-5 and TRBJ2-2, reads DAGVTQSPTHLIKTRGQQVTLRCSPISGHKSVSWYQQVLGQGPQFIFQYYEKEERGRGNFPDRFSARQFPNYSSELNVNALLLGDSALYLCASSPKRPQNEWTGELFFGEGSRLTVL.

This clone came up a few times. The chain carries TRBV18 and TRBJ1-1; D not resolved. CDR1 and CDR2 from the germline V gene are KGHSH and LQKENI. CDR3 size: 16 residues. Between the trimmed V and J ends, which lost 4 bases and 2 bases, there was a span of 17 bases. The chain's CDR3 is CASSLSRSVGNTEAFF. Here the CDR3 DNA reads TGTGCCAGCTCACTGAGCAGGAGCGTTGGAAACACTGAAGCTTTCTTT.

The CDR3, as DNA: TGTGCCAGTAGTTCCCAGCCCGGGTCCACTGAAGCTTTCTTT. Amino acids: CASSSQPGSTEAFF. The gene calls are TRBV19 and TRBJ1-1, with D unresolved. The CDR3 has 14 residues. Trimming shortened V by 5 bases and J by 4 bases, and 14 bases separated the two germline ends. CDR1 LNHDA and CDR2 SQIVND come from the germline V gene (reference sequence).

The chain carries TRBV2 and TRBJ2-7; 7 bases line up with TRBD1. Germline loops: CDR1 SNHLY, CDR2 FYNNEI. The J segment lost 3 bases and the V segment lost 6 bases, leaving 5 bases of the junction unmatched. This CDR3 region has 13 residues. The DNA for the CDR3 is TGTGCCAGCAGACCACAGGGGAGCTACGAGCAGTACTTC. Translation gives CASRPQGSYEQYF.

This rearrangement joins TRBV7-2 to TRBJ2-1; 7 bases match TRBD1. V gave up 2 bases and J gave up 15 bases; unmatched junction bases: 4. Germline values: CDR1 SGHTA, CDR2 FQGNSA. This CDR3 spans 11 amino acids. In DNA form, the CDR3 reads TGTGCCAGCAGCTTACAGGGGGATCCGTTCTTC. Translating it yields CASSLQGDPFF.

The chain has TRBV7-7 and TRBJ2-5; TRBD2 aligns across 11 bases. The CDR3 spans 16 residues. V shed 1 base, J shed 2 bases, and the junction held 3 bases outside the gene matches. Germline loops: CDR1 SSHAT, CDR2 FNYEAQ (reference sequence). The CDR3 nucleotides read TGTGCCAGCAGCTTAGGAGCTAGCGGGGGGCAAGAGACCCAGTACTTC. It yields the protein CASSLGASGGQETQYF. The full variable domain, with the rest looked up from reference TRBV7-7 and TRBJ2-5, is GAGVSQSPRYKVTKRGQDVTLRCDPISSHATLYWYQQALGQGPEFLTYFNYEAQPDKSGLPSDRFSAERPEGSISTLTIQRTEQRDSAMYRCASSLGASGGQETQYFGPGTRLLVL.

This clone is classed as medium-sized. V and J are TRBV2 and TRBJ2-2, with D possibly called TRBD1 or TRBD2 (5 bases each). The CDR3 covers 15 residues. V was shortened by 4 bases and J by 7 bases, with 16 bases between the two germline ends. From germline, CDR1 is SNHLY and CDR2 FYNNEI. Here the CDR3 DNA reads TGTGCCAGCAGTGTTCACGGGGCGCAGAACGGGGAGCTGTTTTTT. As protein: CASSVHGAQNGELFF. Complete variable domain (other parts from reference TRBV2 and TRBJ2-2): EPEVTQTPSHQVTQMGQEVILRCVPISNHLYFYWYRQILGQKVEFLVSFYNNEISEKSEIFDDQFSVERPDGSNFTLKIRSTKLEDSAMYFCASSVHGAQNGELFFGEGSRLTVL.

This chain uses TRBV5-1 with TRBJ2-5; D uncertain. Trimming left V 0 bases short and J 1 base short, with 10 bases between. CDR3 length: 15 amino acids. In germline, CDR1 is SGHRS, CDR2 YFSETQ. The CDR3 loop reads CASSLDGTPQETQYF. As DNA, the CDR3 is TGCGCCAGCAGCTTGGATGGAACCCCCCAAGAGACCCAGTACTTC.

V gene TRBV13 combines with J gene TRBJ2-7; maybe TRBD2 (6 bases). The V end lost 4 bases, the J end lost 2 bases, and 12 bases lay between the germline ends. CDR3 length equals 14 residues. Per the germline V gene, CDR1 is PRHDT and CDR2 is FYEKMQ (reference sequence). CDR3 in DNA: TGTGCCAGCAGCTCGGGCGGGGCCCCCTACGAGCAGTACTTC. It translates to CASSSGGAPYEQYF.

The V gene is TRBV5-1, the J gene TRBJ1-5; D gene unclear. The CDR3 extends over 15 amino acids. CDR1 is SGHRS and CDR2 is YFSETQ in the germline V gene. V was cut by 0 bases and J by 6 bases, with 13 bases left in between. The CDR3 is CASSLVSGVGQPQHF. DNA for the CDR3: TGCGCCAGCAGCTTGGTGAGCGGGGTCGGTCAGCCCCAGCATTTT.

The chain joins TRBV9 to TRBJ2-5; D gene ambiguous. The CDR3 runs to 14 residues. The ends were cut back, 4 bases at V and 2 bases at J, with 12 bases in the middle. Germline V gives CDR1 SGDLS, CDR2 YYNGEE. The CDR3 protein is CASSLSIKQETQYF. CDR3 nucleotides: TGTGCCAGCAGCTTAAGCATCAAACAAGAGACCCAGTACTTC.

The chain has TRBV16 and TRBJ1-1; D is possibly TRBD1 (5 bases). Per germline, CDR1 KGHSY and CDR2 FQNENV. Trimming took off 7 bases at V and 6 bases at J, with 15 bases between the two ends. The CDR3 consists of 13 residues. This CDR3 reads CASTPIRGPEAFF. The CDR3 coding sequence is TGTGCCAGCACCCCAATCCGGGGACCTGAAGCTTTCTTT.

The V and J genes are TRBV4-3 and TRBJ1-4, with D possibly being TRBD1 (5 bases). CDR3 size: 16 residues. With 0 bases removed from V and 1 base from J, the gap between germline ends came to 9 bases. In germline, CDR1 is LGHNA, CDR2 YSLEER. DNA of the CDR3: TGCGCCAGCAGCCAAGATATGGGGGAAACTAATGAAAAACTGTTTTTT. It codes for CASSQDMGETNEKLFF.

The chain links TRBV10-3 to TRBJ2-3, with D maybe TRBD1 (6 bases). V shed 7 bases and J shed 4 bases, with 12 bases lying between them. Germline CDR1 ENHRY, CDR2 SYGVKD. The CDR3 consists of 13 residues. CDR3 region: CAIKGTGSDTQYF. DNA of the CDR3: TGTGCCATCAAGGGTACAGGGTCAGATACGCAGTATTTT.